This T cell receptor beta chain is from a study of T cells in Graves' hyperthyroidism and ophthalmopathy. TCR beta CDR3 sequences were amplified from RNA transcripts. The primer set for the first-round RT-PCR of the TCR CDR3 was HTBI. TCRdb re-analysed the multiplex PCR reads in MiXCR, keeping a single row per CDR3 protein. This table holds around 420,000 distinct CDR3 sequences, 15% to 19% found once. On this clonotype itself: A read error may account for a junction end that differs from germline.

Used for diagnoses were clinical symptoms, serum thyroxine and TRAb, thyroid ultrasound and orbital computed tomography. The germline gives CDR1 SGHNT, CDR2 YYREEE (reference sequence). This CDR3 has 16 residues. V gene TRBV5-4 combines with J gene TRBJ2-1, with D tentatively TRBD1 (5 bases). Input material: blood. This TCR came from a woman between 18 and 30 years old with Graves' hyperthyroidism. CDR3 bases: TGTGCCAGCAGCCCCTGGGGCGGAAGCTCCTGCAATGAGCAGTTCTTC. Its translation is CASSPWGGSSCNEQFF. The whole variable domain, remainder taken from reference TRBV5-4 and TRBJ2-1, is ETGVTQSPTHLIKTRGQQVTLRCSSQSGHNTVSWYQQALGQGPQFIFQYYREEENGRGNFPPRFSGLQFPNYSSELNVNALELDDSALYLCASSPWGGSSCNEQFFGPGTRLTVL.